The 4 T cell receptor beta chains below all came from one sample that was sequenced in a study of T cell changes during pregnancy in multiple sclerosis. The data were produced by immunoSEQ multiplex PCR, yet TCRdb's version contains in-frame clones alone and is incomplete. There are 40,000 to 60,000 clones in the sample; 85% to 95% occur only once, and 0.67% lies in the top ten. The material was CD4+ T cells from peripheral blood mononuclear cells, obtained in the third trimester of pregnancy. The receptors were sampled from a female donor with multiple sclerosis, enrolled in a pregnancy study.

The chain links TRBV28 to TRBJ1-5; D remains unclear. Looked up from germline, CDR1 is MDHEN and CDR2 is SYDVKM. This CDR3 spans 16 amino acids. The V gene lost 5 bases and the J gene lost 1 base, with 15 bases spanning the gap. CDR3 region: CASSPQTGLSNQPQHF. The CDR3, as DNA: TGTGCCAGCAGTCCCCAGACCGGACTCAGCAATCAGCCCCAGCATTTT. Based on the CDR3 plus reference TRBV28 and TRBJ1-5, the full variable domain is DVKVTQSSRYLVKRTGEKVFLECVQDMDHENMFWYRQDPGLGLRLIYFSYDVKMKEKGDIPEGYSVSREKKERFSLILESASTNQTSMYLCASSPQTGLSNQPQHFGDGTRLSIL.

This rearrangement joins TRBV11-2 to TRBJ2-1; 7 nucleotides agree with TRBD2. Germline assignment: CDR1 SGHAT and CDR2 FQNNGV. This CDR3 comprises 15 residues. Losses at the gene ends were 3 bases for V and 5 bases for J; bases not matched to a gene: 7. The CDR3 nucleotides read TGTGCCAGCAGCTTTAACCTAGCGGCTAACAATGAGCAGTTCTTC. The encoded protein is CASSFNLAANNEQFF.

This chain links TRBV6-1 with TRBJ1-1; 8 bases are shared with TRBD1. Trimming at V came to 0 bases and at J to 4 bases, leaving 4 bases not matched to a gene. This CDR3 is built from 15 residues. Germline CDR1 and CDR2: MNHNS and SASEGT. The CDR3 sequence is CASSEATGVGTEAFF. CDR3 coding DNA: TGTGCCAGCAGTGAAGCGACAGGGGTGGGCACTGAAGCTTTCTTT.

The V and J genes are TRBV10-3 and TRBJ2-5; 7 positions match TRBD2. Germline V gives CDR1 ENHRY, CDR2 SYGVKD. The CDR3 loop spans 15 amino acids. J lost 5 bases, V lost 9 bases, and 15 bases had no gene match. CDR3 protein: CAIRPFAGAGETQYF. The DNA of the CDR3 is TGTGCCATTCGACCTTTCGCGGGAGCTGGCGAGACCCAGTACTTC.